This T cell receptor beta chain emerged from a study of CXCR3-negative and CXCR3-positive naive CD8 T cells. Notes on the study in general: TRBV-TRBJ usage was similar across naive CXCR3 subsets but distinct in memory cells. Memory CD8+ cells showed much lower diversity, while both naive subsets displayed comparably high diversity. Relative to CXCR3-negative naive cells, CXCR3-positive naive cells had more hydrophobic TRB CDR3s.

Every CD8+ subset sample held about 280,000 flow-sorted cells, done in triplicate. Definition of naive CD8+ T cells rested on a CD45RO-CCR7+CD27+CD95- profile. Via 5' RACE with UMI labels, TRB cDNA libraries were prepared. TCRdb reanalyzed the 5' RACE reads and collapses them to one entry per CDR3 protein, without DNA. The sample has tens of thousands of distinct CDR3 sequences. With respect to this clonotype: What it binds is not known.

This TCR was recovered from a human donor in good health. Some clones in this sample may be carry-over from other donors' samples. The sample comprised naive CXCR3+ CD8+ T cells from blood. The subset is: CD45RO-CCR7+CD27+CD95- naive CD8+ T cells expressing CXCR3 (TNR3+).

CDR3 amino acids: CASSEEDRGVTGYTF. The rearrangement joins TRBV6-1 to TRBJ1-2; TCRdb names TRBD1, which stays unverified in the absence of DNA. This CDR3 comprises 15 residues. Germline lookup yields CDR1 MNHNS and CDR2 SASEGT.